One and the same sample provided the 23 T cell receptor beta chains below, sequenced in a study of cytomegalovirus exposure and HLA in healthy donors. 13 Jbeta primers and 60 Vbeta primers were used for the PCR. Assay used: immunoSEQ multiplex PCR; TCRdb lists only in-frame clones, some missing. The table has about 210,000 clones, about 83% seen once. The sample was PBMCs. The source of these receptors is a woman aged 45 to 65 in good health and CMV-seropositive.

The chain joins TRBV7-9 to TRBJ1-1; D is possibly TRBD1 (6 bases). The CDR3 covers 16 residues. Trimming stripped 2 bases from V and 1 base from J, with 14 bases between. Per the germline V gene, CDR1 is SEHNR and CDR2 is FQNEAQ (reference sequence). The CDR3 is CASSLSTGSWNTEAFF. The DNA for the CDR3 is TGTGCCAGCAGCTTATCCACAGGGTCCTGGAACACTGAAGCTTTCTTT.

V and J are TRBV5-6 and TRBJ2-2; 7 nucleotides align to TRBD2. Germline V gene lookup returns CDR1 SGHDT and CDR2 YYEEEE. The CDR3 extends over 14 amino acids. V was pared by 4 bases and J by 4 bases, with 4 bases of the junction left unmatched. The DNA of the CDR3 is TGTGCCAGCAGCCGGGGGGACGTCACCGGGGAGCTGTTTTTT. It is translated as CASSRGDVTGELFF.

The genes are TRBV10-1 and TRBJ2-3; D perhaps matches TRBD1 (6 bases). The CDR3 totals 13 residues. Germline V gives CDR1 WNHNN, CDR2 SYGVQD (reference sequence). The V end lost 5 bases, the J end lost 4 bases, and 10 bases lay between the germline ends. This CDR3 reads CASSRTASDTQYF. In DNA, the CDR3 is TGCGCCAGCAGTCGGACAGCATCAGATACGCAGTATTTT.

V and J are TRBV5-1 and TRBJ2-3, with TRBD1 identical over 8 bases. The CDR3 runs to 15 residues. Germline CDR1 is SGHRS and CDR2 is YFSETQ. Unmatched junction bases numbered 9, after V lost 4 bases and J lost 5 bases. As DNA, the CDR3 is TGCGCCAGCAGCGCGACAGGGGTCCAGCGAGATACGCAGTATTTT. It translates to CASSATGVQRDTQYF.

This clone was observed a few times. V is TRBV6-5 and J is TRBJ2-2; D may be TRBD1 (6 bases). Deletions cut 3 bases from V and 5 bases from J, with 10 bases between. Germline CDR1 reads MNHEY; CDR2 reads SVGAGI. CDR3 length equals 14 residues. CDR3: CASSYAGETGELFF. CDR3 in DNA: TGTGCCAGCAGTTATGCAGGGGAGACCGGGGAGCTGTTTTTT.

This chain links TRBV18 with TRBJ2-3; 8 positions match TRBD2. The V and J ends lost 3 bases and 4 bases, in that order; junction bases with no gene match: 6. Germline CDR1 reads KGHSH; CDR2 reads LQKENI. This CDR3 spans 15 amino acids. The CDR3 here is CASSPKLADADTQYF. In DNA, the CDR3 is TGTGCCAGCTCACCCAAACTAGCGGACGCAGATACGCAGTATTTT.

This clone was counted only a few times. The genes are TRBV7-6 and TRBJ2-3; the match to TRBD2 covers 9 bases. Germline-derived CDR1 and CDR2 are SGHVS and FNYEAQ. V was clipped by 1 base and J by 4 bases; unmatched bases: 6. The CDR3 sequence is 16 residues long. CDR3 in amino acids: CASSLEGTSSADTQYF. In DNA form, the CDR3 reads TGTGCCAGCAGCTTAGAGGGGACTAGCAGCGCAGATACGCAGTATTTT.

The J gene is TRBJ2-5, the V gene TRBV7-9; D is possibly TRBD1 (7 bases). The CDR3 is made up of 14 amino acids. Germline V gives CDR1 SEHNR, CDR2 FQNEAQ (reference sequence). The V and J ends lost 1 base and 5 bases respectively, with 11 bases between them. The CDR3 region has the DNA TGTGCCAGCAGCTTAGGAGCAGGGGGGGAGACCCAGTACTTC. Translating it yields CASSLGAGGETQYF.

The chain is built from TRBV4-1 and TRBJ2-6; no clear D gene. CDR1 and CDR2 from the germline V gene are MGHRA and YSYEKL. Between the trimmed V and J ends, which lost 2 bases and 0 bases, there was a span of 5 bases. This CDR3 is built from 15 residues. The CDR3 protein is CASSQLSSGANVLTF. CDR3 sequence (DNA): TGCGCCAGCAGCCAACTAAGCTCTGGGGCCAACGTCCTGACTTTC.

This chain's CDR3 is CSVGDSAGNTIYF. In DNA form, the CDR3 reads TGCAGCGTTGGGGATAGCGCCGGAAACACCATATATTTT. The chain couples TRBV29-1 to TRBJ1-3; D unresolved. CDR1 is SQVTM, CDR2 ANQGSEA, per germline. The CDR3 is 13 residues long. Deletions cut 4 bases from V and 4 bases from J, with 11 bases between.

The CDR3 loop is CASSELGANNGYTF. The CDR3 DNA reads as TGCGCCAGCAGTGAATTAGGGGCGAATAATGGCTACACCTTC. The V gene is TRBV10-2, the J gene TRBJ1-2; tentative D call: TRBD1 (5 bases). Trimming removed 3 bases from V and 6 bases from J, with 14 bases in between. This CDR3 is built from 14 residues. Looked up from germline, CDR1 is WSHSY and CDR2 is SAAADI.

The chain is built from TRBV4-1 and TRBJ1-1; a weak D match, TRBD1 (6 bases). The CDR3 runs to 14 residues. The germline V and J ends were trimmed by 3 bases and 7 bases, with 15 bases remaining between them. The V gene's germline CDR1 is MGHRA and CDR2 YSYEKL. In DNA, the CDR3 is TGCGCCAGCAGCCAGGATTGGACAGCTCTTGAAGCTTTCTTT. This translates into CASSQDWTALEAFF.

CDR3 protein: CASSTGTGNQPQHF. In DNA, the CDR3 is TGTGCCAGCAGTACCGGGACAGGCAATCAGCCCCAGCATTTT. This sequence joins TRBV6-1 and TRBJ1-5; 7 bases align to TRBD1. Germline values: CDR1 MNHNS, CDR2 SASEGT. The CDR3 sequence is 14 residues long. V lost 5 bases to trimming and J lost 2 bases; unmatched junction nucleotides: 3.

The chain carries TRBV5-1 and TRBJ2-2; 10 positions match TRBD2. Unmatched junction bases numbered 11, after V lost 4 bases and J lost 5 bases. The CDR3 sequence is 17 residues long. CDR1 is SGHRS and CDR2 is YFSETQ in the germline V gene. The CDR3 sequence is CASSEVALAGSTGELFF. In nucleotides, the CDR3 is TGCGCCAGCAGCGAAGTAGCACTAGCGGGGTCGACCGGGGAGCTGTTTTTT.

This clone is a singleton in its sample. CDR3 amino acids: CASRVGSGGFSDTQYF. Here the CDR3 DNA reads TGTGCCAGCAGGGTGGGCAGCGGGGGTTTTTCAGATACGCAGTATTTT. The chain uses TRBV7-9 and TRBJ2-3; 8 nucleotides align to TRBD2. The CDR3 sequence is 16 residues long. Germline-derived CDR1 and CDR2 are SEHNR and FQNEAQ (reference sequence). The V gene end was trimmed by 6 bases and the J gene end by 4 bases; junction bases not matched to a gene: 12.

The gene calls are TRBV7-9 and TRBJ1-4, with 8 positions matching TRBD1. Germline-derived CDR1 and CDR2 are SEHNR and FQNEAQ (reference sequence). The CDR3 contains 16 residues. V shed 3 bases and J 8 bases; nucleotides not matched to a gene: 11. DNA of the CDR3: TGTGCCAGCAGCTTGGGCTTACAGGGGGTCGGAGAAAAACTGTTTTTT. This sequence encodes CASSLGLQGVGEKLFF.

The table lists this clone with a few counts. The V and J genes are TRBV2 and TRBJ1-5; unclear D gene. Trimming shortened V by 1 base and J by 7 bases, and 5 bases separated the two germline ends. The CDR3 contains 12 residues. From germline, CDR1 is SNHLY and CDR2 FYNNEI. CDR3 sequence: CASSEGAQPQHF. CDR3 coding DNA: TGTGCCAGCAGTGAAGGGGCGCAGCCCCAGCATTTT.

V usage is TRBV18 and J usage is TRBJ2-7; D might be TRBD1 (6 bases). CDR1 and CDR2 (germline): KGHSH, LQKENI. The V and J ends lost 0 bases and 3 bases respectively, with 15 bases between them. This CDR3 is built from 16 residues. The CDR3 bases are TGTGCCAGCTCACCACCGGCAGGGGAAGAGGGCTACGAGCAGTACTTC. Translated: CASSPPAGEEGYEQYF.

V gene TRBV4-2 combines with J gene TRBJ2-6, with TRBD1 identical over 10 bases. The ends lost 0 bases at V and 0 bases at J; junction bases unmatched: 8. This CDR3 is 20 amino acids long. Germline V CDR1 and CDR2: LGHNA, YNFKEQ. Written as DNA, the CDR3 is TGTGCCAGCAGCCAAGAGACAGGGGGCACTTGGGCCTCTGGGGCCAACGTCCTGACTTTC. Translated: CASSQETGGTWASGANVLTF.

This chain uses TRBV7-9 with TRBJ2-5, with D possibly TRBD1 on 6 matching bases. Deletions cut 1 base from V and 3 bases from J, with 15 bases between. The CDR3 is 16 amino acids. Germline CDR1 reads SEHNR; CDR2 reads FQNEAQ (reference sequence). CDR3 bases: TGTGCCAGCAGCTTAGTTCTTCGACAGGCAAAAGAGACCCAGTACTTC. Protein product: CASSLVLRQAKETQYF. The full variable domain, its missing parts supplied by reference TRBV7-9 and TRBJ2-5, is DTGVSQNPRHKITKRGQNVTFRCDPISEHNRLYWYRQTLGQGPEFLTYFQNEAQLEKSRLLSDRFSAERPKGSFSTLEIQRTEQGDSAMYLCASSLVLRQAKETQYFGPGTRLLVL.

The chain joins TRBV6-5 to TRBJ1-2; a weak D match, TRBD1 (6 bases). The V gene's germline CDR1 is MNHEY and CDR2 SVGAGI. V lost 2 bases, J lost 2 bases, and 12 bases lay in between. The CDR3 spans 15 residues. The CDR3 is CASSYDGTRNYGYTF. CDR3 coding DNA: TGTGCCAGCAGTTACGACGGGACACGCAACTATGGCTACACCTTC.

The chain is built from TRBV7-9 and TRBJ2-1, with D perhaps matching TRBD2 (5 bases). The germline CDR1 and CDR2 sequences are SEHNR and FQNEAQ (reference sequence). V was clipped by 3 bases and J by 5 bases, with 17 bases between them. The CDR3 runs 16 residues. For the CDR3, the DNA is TGTGCCAGCAGCTTTGGGAGAGCTGAAGGGAACAATGAGCAGTTCTTC. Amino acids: CASSFGRAEGNNEQFF.

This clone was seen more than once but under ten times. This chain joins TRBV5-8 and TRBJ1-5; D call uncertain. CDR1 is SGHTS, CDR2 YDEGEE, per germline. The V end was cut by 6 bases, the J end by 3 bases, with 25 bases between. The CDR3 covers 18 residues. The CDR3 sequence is CASTLIIWASSLNQPQHF. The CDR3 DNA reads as TGTGCCAGCACCCTGATAATTTGGGCCTCGTCCCTCAATCAGCCCCAGCATTTT.